The rows below give T cell receptor beta chains drawn from one sample of a study of control samples from healthy donors and cancer patients. Profiling relied on immunoSEQ multiplex PCR, and the TCRdb table lists in-frame clones only, not all of them. The table includes tens of thousands of clones, roughly four fifths detected once. Sequences were obtained from PBMCs. These receptors came from a man in his sixties with head and neck cancer. Both conserved end residues are part of each CDR3. D genes are given only for firm matches. Clone size is shown for a subset of rows, as once, few, many or a class of expanded clone.

TRBJ1-5 | . | . | TRBV30 | TGTGCCCAATCAGATGGGACGGGCAATCAGCCCCAGCATTTT | CAQSDGTGNQPQHF
TRBJ1-2 | . | . | TRBV11-2 | TGTGCCAGCAGCTCACACCTGGACAAAGGCTACACCTTC | CASSSHLDKGYTF
TRBJ2-1 | . | once | TRBV5-1 | TGCGCCAGCAGCTTGGACCAGGGGTCCTACAATGAGCAGTTCTTC | CASSLDQGSYNEQFF
TRBJ2-2 | . | . | TRBV5-1 | TGCGCCAGCAGCGCCACCTGGTTCGGGGAGCTGTTTTTT | CASSATWFGELFF
TRBJ2-2 | . | . | TRBV13 | TGTGCCAGCAGCACAGAACACCAGGGAACCGGGGAGCTGTTTTTT | CASSTEHQGTGELFF
TRBJ1-3 | . | few | TRBV5-1 | TGCGCCAGCAGCTTGGAAGGAGTGGGCGGGGGCTCTGGAAACACCATATATTTT | CASSLEGVGGGSGNTIYF
TRBJ2-6 | . | . | TRBV2 | TGTGCCAGCAGAAAATTACAGGGTTCTGGGGCCAACGTCCTGACTTTC | CASRKLQGSGANVLTF
TRBJ1-3 | . | few | TRBV15 | TGTGCCACCAGCAGAGATCGATGGGGCTCTGGAAACACCATATATTTT | CATSRDRWGSGNTIYF
TRBJ2-5 | TRBD1 | . | TRBV4-3 | TGCGCCAGCAGCCAAGATTACAGGGGACAAGAGACCCAGTACTTC | CASSQDYRGQETQYF
TRBJ1-1 | TRBD1 | . | TRBV19 | TGTGCCTCCTCCGAGGGGGCTGGCACTGAAGCTTTCTTT | CASSEGAGTEAFF
TRBJ1-1 | . | few | TRBV6-5 | TGTGCCAGCAGTTACGGGGAGGGGACTGAAGCTTTCTTT | CASSYGEGTEAFF
TRBJ2-7 | TRBD2 | . | TRBV2 | TGTGCCAGCAGTGAAGCTGGTAGCGGGGGGGCCGGGTACGAGCAGTACTTC | CASSEAGSGGAGYEQYF
TRBJ2-1 | . | once | TRBV6-5 | TGTGCCAGCAGTTCCCAGGTGAGCTCCTACAATGAGCAGTTCTTC | CASSSQVSSYNEQFF
TRBJ2-2 | . | . | TRBV15 | TGTGCCACCAGCAGAGATGGGGATGGTGGGGAGCTGTTTTTT | CATSRDGDGGELFF
TRBJ2-3 | . | . | TRBV15 | TGTGCCACCAGCCCCGAGGGGCGGATGGGCACAGATACGCAGTATTTT | CATSPEGRMGTDTQYF
TRBJ1-4 | . | few | TRBV6-5 | TGTGCCAGCACGGGAGCTGTGTCGCGGGATGAAAAACTGTTTTTT | CASTGAVSRDEKLFF
TRBJ1-2 | TRBD1 | . | TRBV29-1 | TGCAGCGTAGGGATGACAGGGGACCCTACTAACTATGGCTACACCTTC | CSVGMTGDPTNYGYTF
TRBJ1-6 | TRBD1 | . | TRBV19 | TGTGCCAGTAGTCGACAGGGAGTAAATTCACCCCTCCACTTT | CASSRQGVNSPLHF
TRBJ1-6 | . | . | TRBV7-2 | TGTGCCAGCAGCTTAGAGATCGTCGGCCGCCAGAATAATTCACCCCTCCACTTT | CASSLEIVGRQNNSPLHF
TRBJ2-1 | TRBD2 | . | TRBV11-3 | TGTGCCAGCAGCCCGTTAGCGGGAGCGCCCTACAATGAGCAGTTCTTC | CASSPLAGAPYNEQFF
TRBJ2-3 | TRBD2 | . | TRBV7-8 | TGTGCCAGCAGCTTAGCGGGGACTAGCGGGAGCACAGATACGCAGTATTTT | CASSLAGTSGSTDTQYF
TRBJ2-1 | . | . | TRBV11-3 | TGTGCCAGCGCGAGCTCCTACAATGAGCAGTTCTTC | CASASSYNEQFF
TRBJ2-3 | . | . | TRBV5-6 | TGTGCCAGCAGCTTAGTGGCAGATACGCAGTATTTT | CASSLVADTQYF
TRBJ2-7 | TRBD1 | . | TRBV11-2 | TGTGCCAGCAGCGAAGAGAGGGACAGGGGGGGCGAGCAGTACTTC | CASSEERDRGGEQYF
TRBJ2-7 | TRBD1 | . | TRBV5-4 | TGTGCCAGCAGTGAGGGGGCATACGAGCAGTACTTC | CASSEGAYEQYF
TRBJ1-5 | TRBD1 | few | TRBV29-1 | TGCAGCGTTGGACAGGGGGCGTCTCAGCCCCAGCATTTT | CSVGQGASQPQHF
TRBJ1-2 | . | . | TRBV6-5 | TGTGCCAGCAGCCAGGGTAACTATGGCTACACCTTC | CASSQGNYGYTF
TRBJ2-7 | TRBD2 | . | TRBV19 | TGTGCCAGTAGGACTAGCGGAGGCTCCTACGAGCAGTACTTC | CASRTSGGSYEQYF
TRBJ2-7 | . | . | TRBV5-4 | TGTGCCAGCAGCTTGGAACAGTCCCCCTCCTACGAGCAGTACTTC | CASSLEQSPSYEQYF
TRBJ2-7 | . | . | TRBV6-5 | TGTGCCAGCAGTTACGCACCATCACTCGAGCAGTACTTC | CASSYAPSLEQYF
TRBJ1-5 | TRBD1 | few | TRBV4-1 | TGCGCCAGCAGCTCGATGGACAGGAGCAATCAGCCCCAGCATTTT | CASSSMDRSNQPQHF
TRBJ2-2 | TRBD1 | . | TRBV6-5 | TGTGCCATCTTACAGGGGGCGAACACCGGGGAGCTGTTTTTT | CAILQGANTGELFF
TRBJ1-2 | . | . | TRBV6-2/TRBV6-3 | TGTGCCAGCAGCATGTCCAACTATGGCTACACCTTC | CASSMSNYGYTF
TRBJ2-7 | TRBD1 | . | TRBV19 | TGTGCCAGTAGTATAGGGACAGGTAGAACCCCCTCCGGGCAGTACTTC | CASSIGTGRTPSGQYF
TRBJ2-7 | TRBD1 | . | TRBV9 | TGTGCCAGCACCTTCGGGGACAGGGGACACGAGCAGTACTTC | CASTFGDRGHEQYF
TRBJ1-1 | . | . | TRBV5-1 | TGCGCCAGCAGCTTGAGCCTCAACACTGAAGCTTTCTTT | CASSLSLNTEAFF
TRBJ2-1 | . | . | TRBV5-5 | TGTGCCAGCAGCTTGCTCGGTGAGCAGTTCTTC | CASSLLGEQFF
TRBJ2-5 | TRBD1 | . | TRBV11-3 | TGTGCCAGCAGCTTTACAGGGGAGGAGACCCAGTACTTC | CASSFTGEETQYF
TRBJ1-1 | . | . | TRBV5-1 | TGCGCCAGCAATCCTACCGGGAGGACTGAAGCTTTCTTT | CASNPTGRTEAFF
TRBJ2-3 | . | once | TRBV11-3 | TGTGCCAGCAGCTTAGACGGCACAGATACGCAGTATTTT | CASSLDGTDTQYF
TRBJ2-2 | . | . | TRBV7-8 | TGTGCCAGCAGCATACTAGGGATGGGCACCGGGGAGCTGTTTTTT | CASSILGMGTGELFF
TRBJ2-2 | . | . | TRBV10-3 | TGTGCCATCAGCCAAGGACGTAATACGATGGACACCGGGGAGCTGTTTTTT | CAISQGRNTMDTGELFF
TRBJ2-1 | . | . | TRBV10-3 | TGTGCCATCAGTCAGGACATTAACAATGAGCAGTTCTTC | CAISQDINNEQFF
TRBJ2-2 | . | . | TRBV27 | TGTGCCAGCAGTATGGGCCAAGCGAACACCGGGGAGCTGTTTTTT | CASSMGQANTGELFF
TRBJ2-1 | TRBD1 | . | TRBV28 | TGTGCCAGCAGTTTCTACTCTCAACCTACAGGGGGGAAGTCCTACAATGAGCAGTTCTTC | CASSFYSQPTGGKSYNEQFF
TRBJ1-4 | . | once | TRBV30 | TGTGCCTGGAGTGCTCCTTCGGGAGTTGGTAAGGAAAAACTGTTTTTT | CAWSAPSGVGKEKLFF
TRBJ1-2 | TRBD1 | . | TRBV5-4 | TGTGCCAGCAGCTGGGACAGGATTAATGGCTACACCTTC | CASSWDRINGYTF
TRBJ2-3 | . | . | TRBV5-6 | TGTGCCAGCAGCTTGGATGGGGTCGGGGATACGCAGTATTTT | CASSLDGVGDTQYF
TRBJ2-2 | . | once | TRBV12-3/TRBV12-4 | TGTGCCAGCAGTTTGGGAACCGGGGAGCTGTTTTTT | CASSLGTGELFF
TRBJ2-1 | . | . | TRBV2 | TGTGCCAGCAGTGAGGAACGGGGGTGGGATGAGCAGTTCTTC | CASSEERGWDEQFF
TRBJ2-7 | TRBD1 | . | TRBV11-2 | TGTGCCAGCAGCTTCATACAGACAGGGGGCTACGAGCAGTACTTC | CASSFIQTGGYEQYF
TRBJ2-5 | . | . | TRBV3-1/TRBV3-2 | TGTGCCAGCAGCCAAGTTGATGGGGAGACCCAGTACTTC | CASSQVDGETQYF
TRBJ2-3 | TRBD2 | . | TRBV4-2 | TGTGCCAGCAGCCAAAGCCCCGGGACTAGCGGCAGCACAGATACGCAGTATTTT | CASSQSPGTSGSTDTQYF